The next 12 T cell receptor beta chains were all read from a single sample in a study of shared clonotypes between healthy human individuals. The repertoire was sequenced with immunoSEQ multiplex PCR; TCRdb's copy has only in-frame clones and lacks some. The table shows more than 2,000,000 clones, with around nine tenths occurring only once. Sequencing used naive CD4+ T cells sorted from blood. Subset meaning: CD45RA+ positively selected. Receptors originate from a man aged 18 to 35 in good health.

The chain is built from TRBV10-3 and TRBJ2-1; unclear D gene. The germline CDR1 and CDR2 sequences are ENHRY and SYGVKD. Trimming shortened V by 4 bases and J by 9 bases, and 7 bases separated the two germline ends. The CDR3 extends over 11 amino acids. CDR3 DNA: TGTGCCATCAGTGGAGTGGGTGAGCAGTTCTTC. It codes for CAISGVGEQFF.

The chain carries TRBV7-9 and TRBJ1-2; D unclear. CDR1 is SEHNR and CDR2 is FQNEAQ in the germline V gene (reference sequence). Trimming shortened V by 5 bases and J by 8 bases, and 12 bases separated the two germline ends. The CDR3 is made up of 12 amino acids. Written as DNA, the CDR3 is TGTGCCAGCAGCCTAATGAATCGGGGCTACACCTTC. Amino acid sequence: CASSLMNRGYTF. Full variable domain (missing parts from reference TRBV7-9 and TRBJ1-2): DTGVSQNPRHKITKRGQNVTFRCDPISEHNRLYWYRQTLGQGPEFLTYFQNEAQLEKSRLLSDRFSAERPKGSFSTLEIQRTEQGDSAMYLCASSLMNRGYTFGSGTRLTVV.

In DNA, the CDR3 is TGTGCCAGCTCACAGTACAGGGGAGAGACCCAGTACTTC. Translating it yields CASSQYRGETQYF. The chain is built from TRBV18 and TRBJ2-5; TRBD1 agrees at 7 bases. This CDR3 spans 13 amino acids. After removal of 4 bases from V and 4 bases from J, the junction contained 3 bases not matched to a gene. The germline gives CDR1 KGHSH, CDR2 LQKENI.

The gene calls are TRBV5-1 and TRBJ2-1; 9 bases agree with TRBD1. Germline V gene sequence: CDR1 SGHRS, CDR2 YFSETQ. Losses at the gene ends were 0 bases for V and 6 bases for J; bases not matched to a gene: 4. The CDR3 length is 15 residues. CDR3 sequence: CASSLGDRDSNEQFF. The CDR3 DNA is TGCGCCAGCAGCTTGGGGGACAGGGATTCCAATGAGCAGTTCTTC.

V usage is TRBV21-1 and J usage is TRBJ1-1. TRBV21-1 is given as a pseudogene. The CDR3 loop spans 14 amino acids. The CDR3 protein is CASSMLGGNTEAFF. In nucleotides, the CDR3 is TGTGCCAGCAGCATGCTGGGGGGGAACACTGAAGCTTTCTTT.

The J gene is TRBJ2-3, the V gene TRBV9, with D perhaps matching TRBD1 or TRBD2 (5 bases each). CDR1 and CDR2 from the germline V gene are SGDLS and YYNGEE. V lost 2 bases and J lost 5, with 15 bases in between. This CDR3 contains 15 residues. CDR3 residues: CASSVGTLPRDTQYF. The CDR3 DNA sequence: TGTGCCAGCAGCGTTGGGACCCTTCCCCGAGATACGCAGTATTTT. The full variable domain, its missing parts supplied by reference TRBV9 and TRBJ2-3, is DSGVTQTPKHLITATGQRVTLRCSPRSGDLSVYWYQQSLDQGLQFLIQYYNGEERAKGNILERFSAQQFPDLHSELNLSSLELGDSALYFCASSVGTLPRDTQYFGPGTRLTVL.

This chain's CDR3 is CASSLESSGGAQTQYF. CDR3 DNA sequence: TGTGCCAGCAGCTTAGAATCTAGCGGGGGGGCTCAGACCCAGTACTTC. The rearrangement joins TRBV11-2 to TRBJ2-5; 12 bases align to TRBD2. Germline V gives CDR1 SGHAT, CDR2 FQNNGV. The CDR3 covers 16 residues. The V segment lost 0 bases and the J segment 6 bases; nucleotides outside the gene matches: 5.

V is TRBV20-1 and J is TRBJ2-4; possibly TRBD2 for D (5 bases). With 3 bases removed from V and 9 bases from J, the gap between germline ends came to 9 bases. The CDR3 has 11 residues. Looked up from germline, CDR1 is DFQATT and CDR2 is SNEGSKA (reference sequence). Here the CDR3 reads CSASGSAIQYF. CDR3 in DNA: TGCAGTGCTAGTGGTAGCGCCATTCAGTACTTC.

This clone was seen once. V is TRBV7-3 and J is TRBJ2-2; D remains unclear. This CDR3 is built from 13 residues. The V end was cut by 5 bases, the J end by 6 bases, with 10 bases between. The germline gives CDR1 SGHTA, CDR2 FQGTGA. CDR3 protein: CASSISFAGELFF. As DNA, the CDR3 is TGTGCCAGCAGCATTAGCTTTGCCGGGGAGCTGTTTTTT.

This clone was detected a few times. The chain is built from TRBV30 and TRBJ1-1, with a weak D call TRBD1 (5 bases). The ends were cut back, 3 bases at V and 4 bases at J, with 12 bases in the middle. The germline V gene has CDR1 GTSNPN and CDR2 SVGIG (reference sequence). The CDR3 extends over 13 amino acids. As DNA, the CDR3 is TGTGCCTGGAGGCATCCAGGGCCCACTGAAGCTTTCTTT. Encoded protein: CAWRHPGPTEAFF.

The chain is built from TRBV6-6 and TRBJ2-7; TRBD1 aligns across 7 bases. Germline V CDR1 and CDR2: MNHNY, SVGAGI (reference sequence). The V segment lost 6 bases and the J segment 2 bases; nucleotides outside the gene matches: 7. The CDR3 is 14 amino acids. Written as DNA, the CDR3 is TGTGCCAGCAGAGAGACAGGGAGTACCTACGAGCAGTACTTC. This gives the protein CASRETGSTYEQYF.

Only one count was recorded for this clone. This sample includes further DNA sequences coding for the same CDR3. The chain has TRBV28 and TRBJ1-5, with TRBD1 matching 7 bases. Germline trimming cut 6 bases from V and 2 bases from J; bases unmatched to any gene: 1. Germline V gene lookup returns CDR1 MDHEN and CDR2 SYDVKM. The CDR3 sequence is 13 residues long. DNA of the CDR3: TGTGCCAGCAGAGGACAGGGCAATCAGCCCCAGCATTTT. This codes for CASRGQGNQPQHF.